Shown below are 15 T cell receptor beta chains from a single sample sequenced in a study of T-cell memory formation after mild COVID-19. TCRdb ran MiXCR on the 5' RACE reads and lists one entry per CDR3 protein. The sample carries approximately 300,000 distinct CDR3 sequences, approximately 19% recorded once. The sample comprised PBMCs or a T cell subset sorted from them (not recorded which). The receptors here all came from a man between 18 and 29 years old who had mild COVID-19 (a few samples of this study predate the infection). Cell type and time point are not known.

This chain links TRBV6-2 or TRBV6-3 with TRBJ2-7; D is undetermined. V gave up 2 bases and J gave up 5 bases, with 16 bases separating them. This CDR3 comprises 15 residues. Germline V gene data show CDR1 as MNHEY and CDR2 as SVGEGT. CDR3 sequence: CASSYQETPGNEQYF. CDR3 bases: TGTGCCAGCAGTTACCAGGAGACGCCAGGCAACGAGCAGTACTTC.

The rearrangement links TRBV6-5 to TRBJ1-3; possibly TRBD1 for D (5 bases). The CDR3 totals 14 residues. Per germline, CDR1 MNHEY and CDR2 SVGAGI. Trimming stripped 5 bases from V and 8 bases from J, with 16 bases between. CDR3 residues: CASSTGGSGDTIYF. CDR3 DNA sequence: TGTGCCAGCAGTACAGGTGGATCAGGAGACACCATATATTTT.

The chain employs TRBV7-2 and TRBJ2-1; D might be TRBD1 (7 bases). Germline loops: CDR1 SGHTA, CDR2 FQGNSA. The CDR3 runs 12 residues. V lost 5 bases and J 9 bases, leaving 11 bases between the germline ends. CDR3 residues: CASSPGGSEQFF. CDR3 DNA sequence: TGTGCCAGCAGCCCAGGGGGGAGTGAGCAGTTCTTC.

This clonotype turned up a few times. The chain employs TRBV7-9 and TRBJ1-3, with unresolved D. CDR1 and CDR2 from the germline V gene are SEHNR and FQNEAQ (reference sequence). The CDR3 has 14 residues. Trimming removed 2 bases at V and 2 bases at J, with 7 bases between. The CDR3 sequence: CASSLWETGNTIYF. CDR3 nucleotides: TGTGCCAGCAGCTTATGGGAAACTGGAAACACCATATATTTT.

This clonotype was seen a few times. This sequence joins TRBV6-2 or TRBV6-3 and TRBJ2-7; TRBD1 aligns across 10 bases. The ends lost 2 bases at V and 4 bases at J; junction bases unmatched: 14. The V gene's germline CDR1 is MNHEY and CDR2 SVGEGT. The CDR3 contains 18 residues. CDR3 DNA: TGTGCCAGCAGTTACGGAGGACTTTGGGGACAGGGGTTTTACGAGCAGTACTTC. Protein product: CASSYGGLWGQGFYEQYF.

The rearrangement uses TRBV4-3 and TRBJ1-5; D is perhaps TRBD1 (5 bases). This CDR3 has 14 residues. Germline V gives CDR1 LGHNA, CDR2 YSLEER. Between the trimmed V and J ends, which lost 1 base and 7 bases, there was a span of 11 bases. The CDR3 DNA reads TGCGCCAGCAGCCAAGTCGGGGGTGGACAGCCCCAGCATTTT. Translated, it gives CASSQVGGGQPQHF.

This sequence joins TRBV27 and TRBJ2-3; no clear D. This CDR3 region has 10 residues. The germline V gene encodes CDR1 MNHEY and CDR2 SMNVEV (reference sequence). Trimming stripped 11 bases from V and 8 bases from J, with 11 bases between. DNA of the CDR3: TGTGCCGCTGGCCCAAGTACGCAGTATTTT. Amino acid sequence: CAAGPSTQYF.

CDR3 DNA sequence: TGTGCCAGCAGCCCCGGACTTGGCGAGCAGTACGTC. This codes for CASSPGLGEQYV. The rearrangement uses TRBV7-9 and TRBJ2-7, with D tentatively TRBD2 (5 bases). CDR1 and CDR2 from the germline V gene are SEHNR and FQNEAQ (reference sequence). Trimming removed 5 bases at V and 6 bases at J, with 11 bases between. The CDR3 sequence is 12 residues long.

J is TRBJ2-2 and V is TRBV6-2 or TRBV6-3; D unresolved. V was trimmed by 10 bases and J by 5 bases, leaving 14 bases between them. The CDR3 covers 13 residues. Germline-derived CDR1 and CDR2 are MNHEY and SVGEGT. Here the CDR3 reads CAISLLGTGELFF. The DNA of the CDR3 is TGTGCCATCTCGCTCCTGGGGACCGGGGAGCTGTTTTTT.

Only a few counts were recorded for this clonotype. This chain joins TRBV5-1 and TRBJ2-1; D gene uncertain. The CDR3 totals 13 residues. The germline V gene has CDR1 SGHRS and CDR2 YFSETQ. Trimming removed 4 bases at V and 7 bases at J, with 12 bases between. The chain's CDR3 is CASSENQGNEQFF. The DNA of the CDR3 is TGCGCCAGCAGCGAGAATCAAGGAAATGAGCAGTTCTTC.

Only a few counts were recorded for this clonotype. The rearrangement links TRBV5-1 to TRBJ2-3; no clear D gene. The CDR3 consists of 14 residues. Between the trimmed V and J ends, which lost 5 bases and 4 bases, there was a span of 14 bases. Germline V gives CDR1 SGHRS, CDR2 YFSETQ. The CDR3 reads CASSRSDQADTQYF. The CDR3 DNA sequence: TGCGCCAGCAGTCGGTCAGACCAGGCAGATACGCAGTATTTT.

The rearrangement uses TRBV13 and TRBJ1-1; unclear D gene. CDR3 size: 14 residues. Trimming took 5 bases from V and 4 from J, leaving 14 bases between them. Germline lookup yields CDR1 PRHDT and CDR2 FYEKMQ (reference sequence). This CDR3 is CASSLLLWGTEAFF. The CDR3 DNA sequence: TGTGCCAGCAGCCTACTGCTGTGGGGCACTGAAGCTTTCTTT.

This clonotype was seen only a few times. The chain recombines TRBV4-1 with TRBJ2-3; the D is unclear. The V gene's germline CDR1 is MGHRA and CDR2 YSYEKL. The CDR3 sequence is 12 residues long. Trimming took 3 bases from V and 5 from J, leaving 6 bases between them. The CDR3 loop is CASSQIQDTQYF. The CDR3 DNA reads TGCGCCAGCAGCCAGATACAAGATACGCAGTATTTT.

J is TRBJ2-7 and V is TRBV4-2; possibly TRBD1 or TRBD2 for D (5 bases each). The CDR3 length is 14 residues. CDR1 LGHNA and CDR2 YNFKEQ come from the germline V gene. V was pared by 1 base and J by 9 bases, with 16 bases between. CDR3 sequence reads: CASSQGGSAGRQYV. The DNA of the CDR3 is TGTGCCAGCAGCCAAGGGGGGAGTGCAGGGCGGCAGTACGTC.

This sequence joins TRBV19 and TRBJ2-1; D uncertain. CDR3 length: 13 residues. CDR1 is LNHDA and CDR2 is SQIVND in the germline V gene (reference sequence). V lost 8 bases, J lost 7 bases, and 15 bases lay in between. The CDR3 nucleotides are TGTGCCAGTGCCCCGGGTTGGCCAAATGAGCAGTTCTTC. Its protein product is CASAPGWPNEQFF.